What follows are 25 T cell receptor beta chains derived from one specimen sequenced in a study of blood T cell repertoires in COVID-19. Generated by immunoSEQ multiplex PCR, the TCRdb table keeps only in-frame clones and is missing some. This sample has around 240,000 clones; roughly 88% occur once, and the top ten carry 1.5% to 2%. Sequenced: PBMCs or T cells enriched from blood (not recorded which). The source is a woman aged 50 to 60 who had recovered from COVID-19.

The chain employs TRBV28 and TRBJ1-2; TRBD1 might be the D (5 bases). CDR3 length equals 13 residues. Trimming cost V 5 bases and J 2 bases, with 9 bases left between them. The germline gives CDR1 MDHEN, CDR2 SYDVKM. The CDR3 DNA follows: TGTGCCAGCAGTCCCAGACAGAACTATGGCTACACCTTC. It yields the protein CASSPRQNYGYTF.

This chain links TRBV7-9 with TRBJ1-1; D call uncertain. CDR1 SEHNR and CDR2 FQNEAQ come from the germline V gene (reference sequence). This CDR3 is built from 13 residues. Trimming pared 3 bases from V and 1 base from J, leaving 6 bases between. CDR3 in DNA: TGTGCCAGCAGCTTCCCCCAGAACACTGAAGCTTTCTTT. It is translated as CASSFPQNTEAFF.

The rearrangement joins TRBV28 to TRBJ2-7; a possible D gene is TRBD2 (6 bases). Looked up from germline, CDR1 is MDHEN and CDR2 is SYDVKM. The V end lost 3 bases, the J end lost 0 bases, and 12 bases lay between the germline ends. The CDR3 totals 15 residues. CDR3 residues: CASSFNARGSYEQYF. The DNA for the CDR3 is TGTGCCAGCAGTTTTAACGCGCGGGGCTCCTACGAGCAGTACTTC.

This chain links TRBV2 with TRBJ1-1; weak D call: TRBD1 (5 bases). Trimming stripped 4 bases from V and 1 base from J, with 10 bases between. The germline V gene encodes CDR1 SNHLY and CDR2 FYNNEI. CDR3 length: 14 residues. CDR3 loop: CASSVDSPNTEAFF. The CDR3 DNA is TGTGCCAGCAGTGTAGACAGTCCGAACACTGAAGCTTTCTTT.

This rearrangement joins TRBV10-1 to TRBJ1-3; TRBD1 might be the D (5 bases). CDR1 and CDR2 (germline): WNHNN, SYGVQD (reference sequence). This CDR3 comprises 15 residues. V shed 2 bases and J shed 0 bases, with 8 bases lying between them. This CDR3 is CASSEDSASGNTIYF. CDR3 nucleotides: TGCGCCAGCAGTGAGGACAGCGCCTCTGGAAACACCATATATTTT.

This CDR3 reads CAWKWTGYTEAFF. CDR3 coding DNA: TGTGCCTGGAAATGGACAGGGTACACTGAAGCTTTCTTT. The chain joins TRBV30 to TRBJ1-1; 8 bases are a match to TRBD1. After removal of 4 bases from V and 3 bases from J, the junction contained 4 bases not matched to a gene. This CDR3 region has 13 residues. The germline CDR1 and CDR2 sequences are GTSNPN and SVGIG (reference sequence).

V and J are TRBV30 and TRBJ2-3, with 9 positions matching TRBD2. Trimming cost V 3 bases and J 4 bases; bases outside gene matches: 11. The CDR3 is 16 residues long. Germline lookup yields CDR1 GTSNPN and CDR2 SVGIG (reference sequence). CDR3 sequence: CAWRAEAGGIPDTQYF. The DNA of the CDR3 is TGTGCCTGGAGGGCCGAGGCGGGAGGGATCCCAGATACGCAGTATTTT.

This clone was detected only once. The chain combines TRBV18 with TRBJ1-1, with D perhaps TRBD1 (5 bases). Germline V gene lookup returns CDR1 KGHSH and CDR2 LQKENI. The CDR3 has 15 residues. V was pared by 6 bases and J by 5 bases, with 19 bases between. CDR3 coding DNA: TGTGCCAGCTCCCCTTCAAGGGGAAGGTGGACTGAAGCTTTCTTT. Translation: CASSPSRGRWTEAFF.

The chain combines TRBV24-1 with TRBJ2-3, with 7 bases lining up with TRBD2. This CDR3 is built from 16 residues. From germline, CDR1 is KGHDR and CDR2 SFDVKD. Germline trimming cut 2 bases from V and 1 base from J; bases unmatched to any gene: 5. This CDR3 is CATSDSWAGGTDTQYF. The CDR3 bases are TGTGCCACCAGTGATTCTTGGGCGGGAGGCACAGATACGCAGTATTTT.

This clone was detected only once. The chain has TRBV4-2 and TRBJ2-5; a possible D gene is TRBD2 (5 bases). Trimming shortened V by 3 bases and J by 3 bases, and 20 bases separated the two germline ends. The CDR3 sequence is 17 residues long. Germline values: CDR1 LGHNA, CDR2 YNFKEQ. CDR3 bases: TGTGCCAGCAGCCAGTTCCACCGAGGGCCAGAAAAAGAGACCCAGTACTTC. Amino acids: CASSQFHRGPEKETQYF.

This clone was detected only once. The chain uses TRBV3-1 (or the pseudogene TRBV3-2) and TRBJ1-1, with a weak D call TRBD1 (6 bases). Germline assignment: CDR1 LGHDT and CDR2 YNNKEL (reference sequence). Trimming took off 2 bases at V and 8 bases at J, with 12 bases between the two ends. The CDR3 contains 13 residues. This chain's CDR3 is CASSQPAGEEAFF. For the CDR3, the DNA is TGTGCCAGCAGCCAACCGGCAGGGGAGGAAGCTTTCTTT.

Only one count was recorded for this clone. This CDR3 reads CASSPARHYGYTF. The CDR3 bases are TGTGCCAGCTCCCCAGCCAGGCACTATGGCTACACCTTC. The chain has TRBV27 and TRBJ1-2; D unresolved. Trimming shortened V by 8 bases and J by 3 bases, and 13 bases separated the two germline ends. The CDR3 is made up of 13 amino acids. CDR1 is MNHEY and CDR2 is SMNVEV in the germline V gene (reference sequence).

This clone was counted between two and nine times. J is TRBJ2-2 and V is TRBV10-3, with TRBD1 identical over 9 bases. Germline lookup yields CDR1 ENHRY and CDR2 SYGVKD. Trimming took 4 bases from V and 2 from J; bases not matched to a gene: 5. This CDR3 has 16 residues. CDR3 loop: CAISVKGQGNTGELFF. In DNA form, the CDR3 reads TGTGCCATCAGTGTGAAGGGACAGGGAAACACCGGGGAGCTGTTTTTT.

The chain carries TRBV11-2 and TRBJ1-4; tentative D call: TRBD1 (5 bases). The CDR3 is made up of 15 amino acids. The V gene lost 0 bases and the J gene lost 4 bases, with 9 bases spanning the gap. From germline, CDR1 is SGHAT and CDR2 FQNNGV. In DNA form, the CDR3 reads TGTGCCAGCAGCTTAGAAGGAGGGGTTAATGAAAAACTGTTTTTT. It is translated as CASSLEGGVNEKLFF.

The DNA for the CDR3 is TGCGCCAGCTCGAGGACAGGGGCCTACAATGAGCAGTTCTTC. Its protein is CASSRTGAYNEQFF. This chain joins TRBV5-1 and TRBJ2-1; 9 bases are a match to TRBD1. This CDR3 has 14 residues. The germline CDR1 and CDR2 sequences are SGHRS and YFSETQ. The ends lost 7 bases at V and 2 bases at J; junction bases unmatched: 4.

The chain carries TRBV28 and TRBJ2-5; the D is unclear. The CDR3 sequence is 14 residues long. V was pared by 2 bases and J by 3 bases, with 10 bases between. Germline V gene lookup returns CDR1 MDHEN and CDR2 SYDVKM. Here the CDR3 DNA reads TGTGCCAGCAGTTTACCAGACATCGAAGAGACCCAGTACTTC. The encoded protein is CASSLPDIEETQYF. Complete variable domain (other parts from reference TRBV28 and TRBJ2-5): DVKVTQSSRYLVKRTGEKVFLECVQDMDHENMFWYRQDPGLGLRLIYFSYDVKMKEKGDIPEGYSVSREKKERFSLILESASTNQTSMYLCASSLPDIEETQYFGPGTRLLVL.

With respect to this clone: The same CDR3 also results from other DNA sequences found in this sample. This chain uses TRBV2 with TRBJ1-2; no definite D call. The CDR3 runs to 13 residues. Germline CDR1 is SNHLY and CDR2 is FYNNEI. The V end was cut by 5 bases, the J end by 0 bases, with 7 bases between. CDR3: CASSSSSNYGYTF. The DNA of the CDR3 is TGTGCCAGCAGTTCTTCCTCTAACTATGGCTACACCTTC.

V gene TRBV5-8 combines with J gene TRBJ1-5, with unresolved D. The V and J ends lost 0 bases and 2 bases respectively, with 3 bases between them. The CDR3 length is 13 residues. Germline V gene data show CDR1 as SGHTS and CDR2 as YDEGEE. CDR3 protein: CASSLERNQPQHF. CDR3 DNA sequence: TGTGCCAGCAGCTTGGAGCGCAATCAGCCCCAGCATTTT.

V usage is TRBV2 and J usage is TRBJ2-2; 8 bases are shared with TRBD1. Germline-derived CDR1 and CDR2 are SNHLY and FYNNEI. The CDR3 is 14 residues long. J lost 7 bases, V lost 6 bases, and 7 bases had no gene match. CDR3 protein: CASRGTRGRGELFF. CDR3 in DNA: TGTGCCAGCAGAGGTACCAGGGGGCGCGGGGAGCTGTTTTTT.

This chain connects TRBV7-2 to TRBJ2-3, with TRBD2 matching 10 bases. The CDR3 is 16 residues long. CDR1 and CDR2 from the germline V gene are SGHTA and FQGNSA. V lost 1 base and J lost 1; bases outside the gene matches: 2. The CDR3 region is CASSLVGTSGTDTQYF. Here the CDR3 DNA reads TGTGCCAGCAGCTTAGTAGGGACTAGCGGCACAGATACGCAGTATTTT.

The V and J genes are TRBV5-1 and TRBJ1-6; D perhaps matches TRBD1 (5 bases). The germline V gene encodes CDR1 SGHRS and CDR2 YFSETQ. This CDR3 has 16 amino acids. V was shortened by 2 bases and J by 5 bases, with 14 bases between the two germline ends. This CDR3 reads CASSFGGTRDNSPLHF. In DNA form, the CDR3 reads TGCGCCAGCAGCTTCGGGGGAACCCGAGATAATTCACCCCTCCACTTT.

The DNA for the CDR3 is TGTGCCAGCAGCTTACTTTCGGGACAGGGACATGGCTACACCTTC. Translating gives CASSLLSGQGHGYTF. V and J are TRBV7-9 and TRBJ1-2, with 9 positions matching TRBD1. V trimming: 2 bases; J trimming: 6 bases; junction bases outside the gene matches: 7. This CDR3 is built from 15 residues. CDR1 and CDR2 from the germline V gene are SEHNR and FQNEAQ (reference sequence).

This chain connects TRBV4-1 to TRBJ2-7; weak D call: TRBD2 (6 bases). CDR1 and CDR2 (germline): MGHRA, YSYEKL. The CDR3 runs 14 residues. V was pared by 1 base and J by 4 bases, with 11 bases between. The CDR3 sequence: CASSQAGGSYEQYF. CDR3 coding DNA: TGCGCCAGCAGCCAAGCCGGAGGGAGTTACGAGCAGTACTTC.

The chain employs TRBV28 and TRBJ2-5; 12 bases map to TRBD2. The CDR3 sequence is 19 residues long. V shed 7 bases and J 0 bases; nucleotides not matched to a gene: 15. CDR1 is MDHEN and CDR2 is SYDVKM in the germline V gene. This CDR3 is CASTVLAGTSGSYQETQYF. Here the CDR3 DNA reads TGTGCCAGCACCGTACTAGCCGGGACTAGCGGGTCTTACCAAGAGACCCAGTACTTC.

The genes are TRBV11-3 and TRBJ2-1; 7 bases are shared with TRBD2. Germline trimming cut 5 bases from V and 8 bases from J; bases unmatched to any gene: 9. This CDR3 spans 14 amino acids. From germline, CDR1 is SGHNT and CDR2 YENEEA. The CDR3 DNA reads TGTGCCAGCAGCCTTGGACTAGTTGGGGATGAGCAGTTCTTC. It yields the protein CASSLGLVGDEQFF. Variable domain in full (rest from reference TRBV11-3 and TRBJ2-1): EAGVVQSPRYKIIEKKQPVAFWCNPISGHNTLYWYLQNLGQGPELLIRYENEEAVDDSQLPKDRFSAERLKGVDSTLKIQPAELGDSAVYLCASSLGLVGDEQFFGPGTRLTVL.